This TCR beta chain was retrieved from a study of control samples from healthy donors and cancer patients. Some clones are missing from TCRdb's copy, which holds only in-frame ones; the method was immunoSEQ multiplex PCR. The sample has about 250,000 clones, around 79% seen once; the top ten hold 10% to 15%. V was trimmed by 1 base and J by 0 bases, leaving 15 bases between them. The germline V gene has CDR1 KGHSH and CDR2 LQKENI. CDR3 length equals 18 residues. The chain uses TRBV18 and TRBJ2-2, with D hard to call. This TCR was recovered from a woman aged 55-69 years with lung cancer. The material sequenced was PBMCs. The CDR3 DNA sequence: TGTGCCAGCTCACCACAGACTCAAACCTATTCGAACACCGGGGAGCTGTTTTTT. It codes for CASSPQTQTYSNTGELFF.